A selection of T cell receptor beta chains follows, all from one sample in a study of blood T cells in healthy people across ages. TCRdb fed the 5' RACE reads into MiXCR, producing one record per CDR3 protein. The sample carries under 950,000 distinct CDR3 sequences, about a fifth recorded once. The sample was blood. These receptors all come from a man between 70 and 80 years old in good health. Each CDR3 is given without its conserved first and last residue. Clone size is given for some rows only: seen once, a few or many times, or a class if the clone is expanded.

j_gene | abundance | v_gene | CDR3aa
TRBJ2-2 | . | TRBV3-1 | ASSPKPTGELF
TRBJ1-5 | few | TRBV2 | ASTWSPGQPQH
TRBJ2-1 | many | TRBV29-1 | SVEDYNEQF
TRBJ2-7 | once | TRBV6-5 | ASSLRDSNSYEQY
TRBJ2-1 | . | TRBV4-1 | ANRIGTAAYNEQF
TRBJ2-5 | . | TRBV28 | ASRRTQQETQY
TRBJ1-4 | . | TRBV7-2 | ASSLGAGGQANEKLF
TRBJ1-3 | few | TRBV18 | ASSLAPGRSGNTIY
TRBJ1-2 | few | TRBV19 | ASSKAAGQSNYGYT
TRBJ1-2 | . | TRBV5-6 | ASSLTGRDNYGYI
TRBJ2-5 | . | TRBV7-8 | ASSLGTVKETQY
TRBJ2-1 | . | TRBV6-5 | ASSLGLAGGDEQF
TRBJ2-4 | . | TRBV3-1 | AGPVTLTKNIQY
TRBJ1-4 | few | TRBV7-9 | ASSPTYGTGLF
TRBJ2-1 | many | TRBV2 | ATNWASGYNEQF
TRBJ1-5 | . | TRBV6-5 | ASSPRQGYQPQH
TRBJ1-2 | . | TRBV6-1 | ASSEPDPGGNGYT
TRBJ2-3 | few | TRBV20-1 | SALNHRATDTQY
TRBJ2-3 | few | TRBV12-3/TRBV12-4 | ASSLDPREDTQY
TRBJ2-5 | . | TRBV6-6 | ASMGDMEKTQY
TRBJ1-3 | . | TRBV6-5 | ASSYGGPASSGNTIY
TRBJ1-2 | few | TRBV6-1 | TSSEIIEGANSYGYT